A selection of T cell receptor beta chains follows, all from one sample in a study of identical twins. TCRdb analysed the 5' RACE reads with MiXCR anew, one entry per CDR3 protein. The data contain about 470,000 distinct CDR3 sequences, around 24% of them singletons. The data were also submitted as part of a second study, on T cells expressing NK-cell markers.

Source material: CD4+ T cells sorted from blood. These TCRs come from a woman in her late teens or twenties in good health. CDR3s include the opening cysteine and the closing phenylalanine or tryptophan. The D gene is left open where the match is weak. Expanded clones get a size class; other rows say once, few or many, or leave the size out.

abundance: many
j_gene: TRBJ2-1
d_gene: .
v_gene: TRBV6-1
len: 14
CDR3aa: CASMRSFSYNEQFF
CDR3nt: TGTGCCAGCATGAGAAGCTTCTCCTACAATGAGCAGTTCTTC

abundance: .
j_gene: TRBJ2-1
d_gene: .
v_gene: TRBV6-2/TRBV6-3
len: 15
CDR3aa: CASSGRLKIRNEQFF
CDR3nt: TGTGCCAGCAGTGGACGACTTAAGATCAGAAATGAGCAGTTCTTC

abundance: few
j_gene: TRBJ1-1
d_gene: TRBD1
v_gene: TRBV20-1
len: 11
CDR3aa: CSAREDRGAFF
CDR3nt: TGCAGTGCTAGAGAAGACAGGGGAGCTTTCTTT

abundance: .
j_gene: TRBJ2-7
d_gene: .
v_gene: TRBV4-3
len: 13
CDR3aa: CASSQVRSYEQYF
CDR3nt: TGCGCCAGCAGCCAAGTCCGCTCCTACGAGCAGTACTTC

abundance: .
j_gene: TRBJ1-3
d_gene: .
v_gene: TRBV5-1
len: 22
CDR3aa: CASSGRPGPALPGSGMGNTIYF
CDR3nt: TGCGCCAGCAGCGGGAGACCGGGACCGGCCTTACCAGGATCTGGGATGGGAAACACCATATATTTT

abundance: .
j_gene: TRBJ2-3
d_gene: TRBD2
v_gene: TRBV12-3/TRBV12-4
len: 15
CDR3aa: CASSFQGLATDTQYF
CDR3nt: TGTGCCAGCAGTTTCCAGGGACTAGCCACAGATACGCAGTATTTT

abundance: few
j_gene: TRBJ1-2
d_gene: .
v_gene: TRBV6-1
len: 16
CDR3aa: CASKGRETAIGPGYTF
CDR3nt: TGTGCCAGCAAGGGCCGCGAGACAGCCATCGGCCCCGGCTACACCTTC

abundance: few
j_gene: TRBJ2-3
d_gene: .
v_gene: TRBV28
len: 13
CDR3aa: CAIRAGATDTQYF
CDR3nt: TGTGCCATCCGTGCAGGGGCAACAGATACGCAGTATTTT

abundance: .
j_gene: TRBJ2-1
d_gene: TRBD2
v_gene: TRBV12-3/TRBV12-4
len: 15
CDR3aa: CASSLREGRGSEQFF
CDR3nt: TGTGCCAGCAGTTTGCGGGAGGGCCGGGGTAGTGAGCAGTTCTTC

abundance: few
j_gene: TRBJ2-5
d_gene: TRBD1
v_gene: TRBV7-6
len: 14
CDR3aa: CASSPGQGLQTQYF
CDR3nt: TGTGCCAGCAGCCCCGGACAGGGTCTGCAGACCCAGTACTTC

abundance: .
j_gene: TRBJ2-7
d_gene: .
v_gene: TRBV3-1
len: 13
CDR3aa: CASSQGRDYEQYF
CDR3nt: TGTGCCAGCAGCCAAGGAAGGGACTACGAGCAGTACTTC

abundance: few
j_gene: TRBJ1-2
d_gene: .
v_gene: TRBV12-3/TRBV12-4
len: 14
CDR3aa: CASSPRTGLASYTF
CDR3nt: TGTGCCAGCAGCCCCCGGACGGGGTTGGCGAGCTACACCTTC

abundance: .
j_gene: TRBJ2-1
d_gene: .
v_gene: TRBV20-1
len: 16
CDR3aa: CSAPVDSSDSYNEQFF
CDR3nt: TGCAGTGCTCCGGTAGACTCCTCTGATTCCTACAATGAGCAGTTCTTC

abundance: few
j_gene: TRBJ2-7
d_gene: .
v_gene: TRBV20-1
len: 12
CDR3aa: CSARGPFYEQYF
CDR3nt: TGCAGTGCTAGAGGTCCGTTCTACGAGCAGTACTTC

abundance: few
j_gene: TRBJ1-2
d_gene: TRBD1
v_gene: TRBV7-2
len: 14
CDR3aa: CASSSGTGYDGYTF
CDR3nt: TGTGCCAGCAGCTCAGGGACAGGATATGATGGCTACACCTTC

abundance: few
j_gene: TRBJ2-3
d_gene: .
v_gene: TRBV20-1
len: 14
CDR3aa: CSAFGRGSTDTQYF
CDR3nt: TGCAGTGCTTTCGGTCGGGGTAGCACAGATACGCAGTATTTT

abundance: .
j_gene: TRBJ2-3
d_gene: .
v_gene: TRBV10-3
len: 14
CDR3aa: CAISEAWSQDTQYF
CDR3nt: TGTGCCATCAGTGAGGCCTGGTCCCAGGATACGCAGTATTTT

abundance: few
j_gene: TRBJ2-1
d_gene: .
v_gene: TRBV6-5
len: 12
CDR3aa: CASNGGGNEQFF
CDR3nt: TGTGCCAGCAATGGGGGTGGGAATGAGCAGTTCTTC

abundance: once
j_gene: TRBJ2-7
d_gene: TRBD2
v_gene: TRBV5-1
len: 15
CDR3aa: CASSRVTSGAYEQYF
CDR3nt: TGCGCCAGCAGCCGCGTGACTAGCGGGGCCTACGAGCAGTACTTC

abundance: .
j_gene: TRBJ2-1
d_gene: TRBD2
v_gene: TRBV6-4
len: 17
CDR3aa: CASSRLAEMPRYNEQFF
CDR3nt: TGTGCCAGCAGCCGACTAGCGGAGATGCCGCGCTACAATGAGCAGTTCTTC

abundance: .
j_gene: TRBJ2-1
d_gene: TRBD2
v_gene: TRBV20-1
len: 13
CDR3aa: CSAGGTSGGGKFF
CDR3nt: TGCAGTGCTGGAGGGACTAGCGGGGGCGGAAAGTTCTTC

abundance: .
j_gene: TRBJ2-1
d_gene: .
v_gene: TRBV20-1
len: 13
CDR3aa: CSPQGSSYNEQFF
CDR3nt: TGCAGTCCCCAAGGGAGCTCCTACAATGAGCAGTTCTTC

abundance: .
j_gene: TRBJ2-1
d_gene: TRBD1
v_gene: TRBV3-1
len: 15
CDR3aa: CASSQPRGPYNEQFF
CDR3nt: TGTGCCAGCAGCCAACCAAGGGGGCCCTACAATGAGCAGTTCTTC

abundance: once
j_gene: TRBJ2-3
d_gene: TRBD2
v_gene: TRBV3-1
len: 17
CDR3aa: CASSQAEVWGRAYTQYF
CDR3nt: TGTGCCAGCAGCCAAGCGGAGGTCTGGGGGAGGGCATATACGCAGTATTTT

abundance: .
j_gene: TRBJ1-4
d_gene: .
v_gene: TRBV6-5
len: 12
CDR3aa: CASSYSNEKLFF
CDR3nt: TGTGCCAGCAGTTACTCGAATGAAAAACTGTTTTTT

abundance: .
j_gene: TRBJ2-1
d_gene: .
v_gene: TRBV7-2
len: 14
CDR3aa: CASSPQTGSHEQFF
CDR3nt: TGTGCCAGCAGCCCCCAGACCGGGAGTCATGAGCAGTTCTTC

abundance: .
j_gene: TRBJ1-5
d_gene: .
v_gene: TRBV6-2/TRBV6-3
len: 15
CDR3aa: CASTPFGGLNQPQHF
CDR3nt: TGTGCCAGCACCCCTTTTGGTGGGCTCAATCAGCCCCAGCATTTT

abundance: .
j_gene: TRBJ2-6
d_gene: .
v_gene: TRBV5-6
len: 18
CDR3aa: CASSLGLDPASGANVLTF
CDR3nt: TGTGCCAGCAGCTTGGGACTAGACCCCGCCTCTGGGGCCAACGTCCTGACTTTC

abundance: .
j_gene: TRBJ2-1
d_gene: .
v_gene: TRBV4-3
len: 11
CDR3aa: CASGGPTKQFF
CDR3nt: TGCGCCAGCGGAGGCCCCACCAAGCAGTTCTTC

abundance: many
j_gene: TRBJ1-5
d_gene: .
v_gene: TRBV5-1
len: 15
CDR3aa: CASRMGPQSNQPQHF
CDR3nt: TGCGCCAGCAGGATGGGACCCCAAAGCAATCAGCCCCAGCATTTT

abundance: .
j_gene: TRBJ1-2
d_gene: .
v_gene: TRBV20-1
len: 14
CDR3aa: CSATYPGRSQGYTF
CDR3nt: TGCAGTGCTACTTACCCCGGGAGGTCCCAGGGCTACACCTTC

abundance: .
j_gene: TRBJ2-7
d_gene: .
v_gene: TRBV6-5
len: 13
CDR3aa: CASSFIRSYEQYF
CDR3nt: TGTGCCAGCAGTTTTATACGTTCCTACGAGCAGTACTTC

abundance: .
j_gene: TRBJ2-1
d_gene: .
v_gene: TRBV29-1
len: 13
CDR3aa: CSATGLSYNEQFF
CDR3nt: TGCAGCGCGACGGGACTCTCATACAATGAGCAGTTCTTC

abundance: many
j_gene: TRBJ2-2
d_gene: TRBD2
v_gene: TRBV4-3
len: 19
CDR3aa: CASSQEPGYGGTGTGELFF
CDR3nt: TGCGCCAGCAGCCAAGAACCGGGTTACGGGGGGACGGGGACCGGGGAGCTGTTTTTT

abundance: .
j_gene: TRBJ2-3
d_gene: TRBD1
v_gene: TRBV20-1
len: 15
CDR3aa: CSAQNRQGDTDTQYF
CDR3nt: TGCAGTGCTCAAAATCGACAGGGGGACACAGATACGCAGTATTTT

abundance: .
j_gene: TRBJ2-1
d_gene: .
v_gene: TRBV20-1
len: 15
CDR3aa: CSASRGRGPLHEQFF
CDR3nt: TGCAGTGCTAGTCGTGGGAGGGGGCCACTTCATGAGCAGTTCTTC

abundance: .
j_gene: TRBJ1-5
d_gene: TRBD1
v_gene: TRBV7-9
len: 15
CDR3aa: CASSTGTGRNQPQHF
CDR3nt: TGTGCCAGCAGCACCGGGACAGGGCGCAATCAGCCCCAGCATTTT

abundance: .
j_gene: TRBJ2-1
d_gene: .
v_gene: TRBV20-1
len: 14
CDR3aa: CSVDPGQAWNEQFF
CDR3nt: TGCAGTGTTGACCCGGGACAAGCCTGGAATGAGCAGTTCTTC

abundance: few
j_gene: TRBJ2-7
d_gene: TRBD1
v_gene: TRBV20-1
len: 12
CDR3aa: CSASQGAHEQYF
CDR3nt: TGCAGTGCTAGTCAGGGGGCCCACGAGCAGTACTTC

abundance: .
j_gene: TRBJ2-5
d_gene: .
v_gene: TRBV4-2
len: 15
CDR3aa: CASSQAGFSGVTQYF
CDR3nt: TGTGCCAGCAGCCAAGCCGGGTTTTCGGGGGTGACCCAGTACTTC

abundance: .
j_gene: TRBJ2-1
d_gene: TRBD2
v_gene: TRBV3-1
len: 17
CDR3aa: CASSSLRLAGGPNEQFF
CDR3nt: TGTGCCAGCAGCTCCCTACGACTAGCGGGGGGACCCAATGAGCAGTTCTTC